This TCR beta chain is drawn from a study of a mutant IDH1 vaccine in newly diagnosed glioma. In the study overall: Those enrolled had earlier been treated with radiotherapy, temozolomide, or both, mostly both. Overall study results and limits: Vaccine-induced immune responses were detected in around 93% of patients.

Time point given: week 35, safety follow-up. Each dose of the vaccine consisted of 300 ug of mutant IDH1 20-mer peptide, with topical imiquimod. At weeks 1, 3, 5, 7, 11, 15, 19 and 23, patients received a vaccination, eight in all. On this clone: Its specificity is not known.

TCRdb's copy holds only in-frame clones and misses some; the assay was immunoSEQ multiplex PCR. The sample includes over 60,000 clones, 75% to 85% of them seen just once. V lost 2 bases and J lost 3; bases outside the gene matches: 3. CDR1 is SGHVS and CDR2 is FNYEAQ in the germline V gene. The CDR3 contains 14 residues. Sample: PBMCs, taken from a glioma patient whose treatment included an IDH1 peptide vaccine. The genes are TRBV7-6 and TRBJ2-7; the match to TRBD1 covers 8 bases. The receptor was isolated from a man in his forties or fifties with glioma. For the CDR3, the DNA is TGTGCCAGCAGCTTAACGGACAGGGTCTACGAGCAGTACTTC. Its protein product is CASSLTDRVYEQYF.